Below, one TCR beta chain is given with its context. Germline CDR1 and CDR2: SQVTM and ANQGSEA. The CDR3 is made up of 13 amino acids. V was pared by 6 bases and J by 0 bases, with 4 bases of the junction left unmatched. This record belongs to a study of cytomegalovirus exposure and HLA in healthy donors. 13 Jbeta primers and 60 Vbeta primers were used for the PCR. Only in-frame clones appear in the TCRdb table, and some are missing; sequencing was by immunoSEQ multiplex PCR. The table has about 55,000 clones, 65% to 80% seen once. The V call is TRBV29-1, the J call TRBJ1-1, with 7 bases fitting TRBD1. Sequences were obtained from PBMCs. The clonotype comes from a man aged 40-50 years in good health and CMV-seropositive. CDR3 protein: CSVWTGMNTEAFF. The CDR3 nucleotides read TGCAGCGTCTGGACAGGCATGAACACTGAAGCTTTCTTT.